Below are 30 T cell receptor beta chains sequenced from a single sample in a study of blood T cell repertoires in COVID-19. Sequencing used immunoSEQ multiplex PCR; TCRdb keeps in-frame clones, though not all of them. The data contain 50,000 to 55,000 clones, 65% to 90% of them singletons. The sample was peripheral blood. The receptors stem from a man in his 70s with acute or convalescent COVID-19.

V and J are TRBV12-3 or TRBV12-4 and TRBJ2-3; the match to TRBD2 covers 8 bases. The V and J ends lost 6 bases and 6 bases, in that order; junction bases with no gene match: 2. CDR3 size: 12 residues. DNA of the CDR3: TGTGCCAGCAGGGTAGCGGGGGATACGCAGTATTTT. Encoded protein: CASRVAGDTQYF.

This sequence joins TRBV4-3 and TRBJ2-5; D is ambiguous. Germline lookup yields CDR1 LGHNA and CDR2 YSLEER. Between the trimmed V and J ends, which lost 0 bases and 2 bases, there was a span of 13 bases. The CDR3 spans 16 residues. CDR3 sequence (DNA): TGCGCCAGCAGCCAAGATATTGGCGGCCGTCAAGAGACCCAGTACTTC. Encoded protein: CASSQDIGGRQETQYF.

CDR3 sequence reads: CASSVGKSGNIQYF. CDR3 sequence (DNA): TGTGCCAGCAGCGTAGGGAAGAGCGGAAACATTCAGTACTTC. This chain joins TRBV9 and TRBJ2-4, with D perhaps matching TRBD2 (5 bases). The V and J ends lost 0 bases and 6 bases respectively, with 10 bases between them. Germline lookup yields CDR1 SGDLS and CDR2 YYNGEE. The CDR3 is made up of 14 amino acids.

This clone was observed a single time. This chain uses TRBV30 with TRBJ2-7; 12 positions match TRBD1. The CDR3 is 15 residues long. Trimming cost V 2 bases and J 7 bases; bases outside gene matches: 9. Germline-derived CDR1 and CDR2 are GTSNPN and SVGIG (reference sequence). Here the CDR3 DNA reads TGTGCCTGGAGTAGGGGGGACAGGGGGCGAAGTGAGCAGTACTTC. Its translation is CAWSRGDRGRSEQYF.

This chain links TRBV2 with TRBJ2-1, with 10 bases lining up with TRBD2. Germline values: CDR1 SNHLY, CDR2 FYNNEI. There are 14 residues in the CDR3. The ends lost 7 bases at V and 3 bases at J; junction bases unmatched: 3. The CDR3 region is CASTGLAFYNEQFF. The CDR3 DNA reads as TGTGCCAGCACGGGACTAGCGTTCTACAATGAGCAGTTCTTC.

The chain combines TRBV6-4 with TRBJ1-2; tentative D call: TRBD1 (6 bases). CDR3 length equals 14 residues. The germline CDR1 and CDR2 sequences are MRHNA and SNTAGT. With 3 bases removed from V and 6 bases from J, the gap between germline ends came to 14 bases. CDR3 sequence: CASSESGQSNGYTF. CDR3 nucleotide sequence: TGTGCCAGCAGTGAATCCGGACAGTCCAATGGCTACACCTTC.

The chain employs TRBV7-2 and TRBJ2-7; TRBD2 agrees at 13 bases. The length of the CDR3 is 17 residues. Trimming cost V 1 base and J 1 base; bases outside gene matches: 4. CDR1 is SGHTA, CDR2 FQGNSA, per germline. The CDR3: CASSLVGLAGTSYEQYV. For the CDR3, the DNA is TGTGCCAGCAGCTTAGTGGGACTAGCGGGGACGTCCTACGAGCAGTACGTC.

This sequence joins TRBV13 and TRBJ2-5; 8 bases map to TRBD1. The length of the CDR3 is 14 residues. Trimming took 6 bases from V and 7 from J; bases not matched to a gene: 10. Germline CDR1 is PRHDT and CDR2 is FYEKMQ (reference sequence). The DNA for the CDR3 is TGTGCCAGCAGTTCTCAGGGGGCCGGATGGACCCAGTACTTC. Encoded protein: CASSSQGAGWTQYF. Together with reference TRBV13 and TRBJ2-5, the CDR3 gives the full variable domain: AAGVIQSPRHLIKEKRETATLKCYPIPRHDTVYWYQQGPGQDPQFLISFYEKMQSDKGSIPDRFSAQQFSDYHSELNMSSLELGDSALYFCASSSQGAGWTQYFGPGTRLLVL.

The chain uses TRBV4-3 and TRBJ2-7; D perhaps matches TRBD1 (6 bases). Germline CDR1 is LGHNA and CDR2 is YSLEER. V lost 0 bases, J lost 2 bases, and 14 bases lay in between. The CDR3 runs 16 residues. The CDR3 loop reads CASSQDRGTVAYEQYF. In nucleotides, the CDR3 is TGCGCCAGCAGCCAAGATAGGGGGACGGTAGCCTACGAGCAGTACTTC.

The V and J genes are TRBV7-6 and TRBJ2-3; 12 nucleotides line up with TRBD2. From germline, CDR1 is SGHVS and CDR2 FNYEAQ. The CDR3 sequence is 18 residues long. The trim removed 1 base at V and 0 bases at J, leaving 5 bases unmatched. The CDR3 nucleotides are TGTGCCAGCAGCTTAGGACTAGCGGGGGCCTGGAGCACAGATACGCAGTATTTT. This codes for CASSLGLAGAWSTDTQYF.

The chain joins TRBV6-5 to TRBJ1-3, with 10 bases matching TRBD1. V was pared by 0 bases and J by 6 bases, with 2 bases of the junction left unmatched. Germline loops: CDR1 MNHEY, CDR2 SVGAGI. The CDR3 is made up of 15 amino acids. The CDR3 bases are TGTGCCAGCAGTTACTCCGGGACAGGGGAAAACACCATATATTTT. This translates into CASSYSGTGENTIYF.

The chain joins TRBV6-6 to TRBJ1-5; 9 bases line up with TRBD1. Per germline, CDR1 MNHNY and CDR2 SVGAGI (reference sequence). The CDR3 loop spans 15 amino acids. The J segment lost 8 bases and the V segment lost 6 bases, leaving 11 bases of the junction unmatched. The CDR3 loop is CASRDPGQGAKPQHF. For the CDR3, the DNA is TGTGCCAGCAGGGACCCGGGACAGGGTGCTAAGCCCCAGCATTTT.

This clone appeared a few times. In nucleotides, the CDR3 is TGTGCCAGCAGCCCTTGGCCCGTGCAGCGAAGCTCCTACGAGCAGTACTTC. This gives the protein CASSPWPVQRSSYEQYF. This chain links TRBV11-2 with TRBJ2-7; D ambiguous. CDR3 length: 17 residues. Germline-derived CDR1 and CDR2 are SGHAT and FQNNGV. Trimming took off 5 bases at V and 0 bases at J, with 20 bases between the two ends.

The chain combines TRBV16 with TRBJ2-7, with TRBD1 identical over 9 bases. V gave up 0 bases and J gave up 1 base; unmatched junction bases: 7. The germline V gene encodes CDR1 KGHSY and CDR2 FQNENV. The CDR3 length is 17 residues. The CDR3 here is CASSQSDRGFASYEQYV. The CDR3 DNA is TGTGCCAGCAGCCAATCGGACAGGGGATTCGCATCCTACGAGCAGTACGTC.

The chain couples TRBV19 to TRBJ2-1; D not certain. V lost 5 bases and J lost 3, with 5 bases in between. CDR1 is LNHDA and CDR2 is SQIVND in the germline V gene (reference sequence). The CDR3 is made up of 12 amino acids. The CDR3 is CASSSNYNEQFF. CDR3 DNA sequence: TGTGCCAGTAGTTCCAACTACAATGAGCAGTTCTTC.

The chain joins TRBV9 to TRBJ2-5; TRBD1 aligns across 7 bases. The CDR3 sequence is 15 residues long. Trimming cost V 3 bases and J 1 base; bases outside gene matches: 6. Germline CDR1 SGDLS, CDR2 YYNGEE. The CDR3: CASSATDRAQETQYF. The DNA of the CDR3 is TGTGCCAGCAGCGCTACAGACAGGGCCCAAGAGACCCAGTACTTC. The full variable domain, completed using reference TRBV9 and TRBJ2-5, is DSGVTQTPKHLITATGQRVTLRCSPRSGDLSVYWYQQSLDQGLQFLIQYYNGEERAKGNILERFSAQQFPDLHSELNLSSLELGDSALYFCASSATDRAQETQYFGPGTRLLVL.

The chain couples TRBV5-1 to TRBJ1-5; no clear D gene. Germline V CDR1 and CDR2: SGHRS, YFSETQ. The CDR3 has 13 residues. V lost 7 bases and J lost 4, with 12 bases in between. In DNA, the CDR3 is TGCGCCAGCTCGCTTTCGGGAAATCAGCCCCAGCATTTT. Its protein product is CASSLSGNQPQHF.

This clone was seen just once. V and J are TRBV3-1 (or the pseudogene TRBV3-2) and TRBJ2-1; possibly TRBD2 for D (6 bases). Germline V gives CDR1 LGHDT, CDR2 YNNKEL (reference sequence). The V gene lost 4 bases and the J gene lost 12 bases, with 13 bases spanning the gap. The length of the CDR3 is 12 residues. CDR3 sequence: CASSLVGGWQFF. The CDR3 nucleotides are TGTGCCAGCAGCCTAGTCGGGGGTTGGCAGTTCTTC.

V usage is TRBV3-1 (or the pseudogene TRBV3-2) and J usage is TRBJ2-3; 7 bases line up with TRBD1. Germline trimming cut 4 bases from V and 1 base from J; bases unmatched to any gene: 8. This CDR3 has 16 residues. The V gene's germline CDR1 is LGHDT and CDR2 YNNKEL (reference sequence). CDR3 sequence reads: CASSPHRDRRTDTQYF. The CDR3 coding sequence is TGTGCCAGCAGCCCCCACCGGGACAGACGCACAGATACGCAGTATTTT.

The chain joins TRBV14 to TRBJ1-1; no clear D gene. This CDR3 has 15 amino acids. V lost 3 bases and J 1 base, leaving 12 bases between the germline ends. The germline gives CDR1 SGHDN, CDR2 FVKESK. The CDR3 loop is CASSHRTTPNTEAFF. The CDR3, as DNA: TGTGCCAGCAGCCACAGAACGACACCGAACACTGAAGCTTTCTTT.

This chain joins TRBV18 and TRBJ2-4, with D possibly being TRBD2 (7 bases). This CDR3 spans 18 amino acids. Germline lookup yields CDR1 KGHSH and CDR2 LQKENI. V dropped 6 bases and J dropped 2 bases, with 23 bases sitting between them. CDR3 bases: TGTGCCAGCTCTTCGATTTATGTCAGGGGACTAACCAAAAACATTCAGTACTTC. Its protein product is CASSSIYVRGLTKNIQYF.

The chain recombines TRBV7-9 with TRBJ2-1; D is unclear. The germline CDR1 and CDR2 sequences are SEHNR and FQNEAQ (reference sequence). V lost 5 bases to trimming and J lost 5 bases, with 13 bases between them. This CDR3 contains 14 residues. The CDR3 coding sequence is TGTGCCAGCAGCCCTCAGACTTGGCACAATGAGCAGTTCTTC. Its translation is CASSPQTWHNEQFF.

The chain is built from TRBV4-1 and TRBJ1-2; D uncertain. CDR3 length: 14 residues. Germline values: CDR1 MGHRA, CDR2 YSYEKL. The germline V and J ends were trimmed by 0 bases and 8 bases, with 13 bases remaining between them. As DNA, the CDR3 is TGCGCCAGCAGCCAAGATCGAGGAATCGGGGGCTACACCTTC. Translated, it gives CASSQDRGIGGYTF.

The CDR3, as DNA: TGTGCCAGCACCCGACGTGGCGGGGAAAAGACCCAGTACTTC. Protein sequence: CASTRRGGEKTQYF. The V call is TRBV28, the J call TRBJ2-5; TRBD2 is a possible D gene (6 bases). Trimming removed 7 bases from V and 6 bases from J, with 18 bases in between. Germline values: CDR1 MDHEN, CDR2 SYDVKM. The CDR3 extends over 14 amino acids. Full variable domain (rest looked up from reference TRBV28 and TRBJ2-5): DVKVTQSSRYLVKRTGEKVFLECVQDMDHENMFWYRQDPGLGLRLIYFSYDVKMKEKGDIPEGYSVSREKKERFSLILESASTNQTSMYLCASTRRGGEKTQYFGPGTRLLVL.

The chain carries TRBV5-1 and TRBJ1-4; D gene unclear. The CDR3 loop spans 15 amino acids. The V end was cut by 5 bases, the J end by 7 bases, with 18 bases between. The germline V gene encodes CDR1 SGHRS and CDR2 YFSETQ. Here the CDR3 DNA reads TGCGCCAGCAGGCGGGTCGGCAGTTTGGGTGAAAAACTGTTTTTT. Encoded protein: CASRRVGSLGEKLFF.

CDR3 coding DNA: TGTGCCAGCAGCCAAGTTTTATGGGCCGAGCAGTACTTC. It codes for CASSQVLWAEQYF. This chain links TRBV7-9 with TRBJ2-7; no clear D. The CDR3 loop spans 13 amino acids. Trimming took 5 bases from V and 6 from J, leaving 14 bases between them. Looked up from germline, CDR1 is SEHNR and CDR2 is FQNEAQ (reference sequence).

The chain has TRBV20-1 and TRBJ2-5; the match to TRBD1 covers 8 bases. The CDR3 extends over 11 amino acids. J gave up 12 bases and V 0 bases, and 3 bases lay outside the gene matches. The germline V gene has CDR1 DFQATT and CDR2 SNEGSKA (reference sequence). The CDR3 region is CSARDQTGEYF. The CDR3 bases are TGCAGTGCTAGAGACCAGACAGGGGAGTACTTC.

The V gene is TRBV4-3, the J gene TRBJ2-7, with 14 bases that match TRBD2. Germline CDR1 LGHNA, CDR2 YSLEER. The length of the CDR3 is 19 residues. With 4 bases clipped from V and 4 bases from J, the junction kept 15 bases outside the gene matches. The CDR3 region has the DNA TGCGCCAGCAGCCGAGCACCGGGACTAGCGGGAGAATCTATATACGAGCAGTACTTC. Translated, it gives CASSRAPGLAGESIYEQYF.

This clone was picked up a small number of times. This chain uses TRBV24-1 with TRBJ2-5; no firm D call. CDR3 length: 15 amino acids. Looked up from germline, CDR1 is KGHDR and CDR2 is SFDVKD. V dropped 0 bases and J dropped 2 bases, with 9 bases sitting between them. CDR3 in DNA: TGTGCCACCAGTGATTTGAACAGACATCAAGAGACCCAGTACTTC. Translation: CATSDLNRHQETQYF.

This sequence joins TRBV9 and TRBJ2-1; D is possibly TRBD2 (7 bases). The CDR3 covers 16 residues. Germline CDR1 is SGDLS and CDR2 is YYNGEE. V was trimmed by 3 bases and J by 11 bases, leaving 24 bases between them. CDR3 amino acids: CASSGHGGPSILQQFF. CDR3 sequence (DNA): TGTGCCAGCAGCGGACACGGGGGGCCGTCGATTCTGCAGCAGTTCTTC.